These 26 T cell receptor beta chains were sequenced from one sample in a study of blood T cells in healthy people across ages. Primers used in a second PCR of about 7 to 11 cycles were a sample-barcoded 5' primer and a J-beta primer mix. TCRdb processed the 5' RACE reads anew with MiXCR; each CDR3 protein has one entry. Of 870,000 or so distinct CDR3 sequences listed, about 28% are singletons. Sequenced input: blood. These receptors all stem from a woman over 75 in good health.

In regard to this clonotype: One end of the junction fails to match germline, which may point to a read error. This rearrangement joins TRBV7-2 to TRBJ2-7; D ambiguous. CDR3 length: 13 amino acids. Per germline, CDR1 SGHTA and CDR2 FQGNSA. As DNA, the CDR3 is TGTGCCAGCAACTTAAAGTTCCCCTACGAGCAGTACTTC. It yields the protein CASNLKFPYEQYF.

Details on this clonotype: A much larger clonotype is one base distant, so this may be a read error. The CDR3 DNA sequence: TGTACCAGCGGGCTAGCGGGGTCAGTCGAGACCCAGTACTTC. Translation: CTSGLAGSVETQYF. The J gene is TRBJ2-5, the V gene TRBV7-9; 9 bases align to TRBD2. Germline V lookup: CDR1 SEHNR, CDR2 FQNEAQ (reference sequence). The length of the CDR3 is 14 residues.

A remark on this clonotype: Being one base from a much bigger clone, this may be a read error. The rearrangement uses TRBV6-5 and TRBJ1-2; D perhaps matches TRBD1 (5 bases). CDR1 is MNHEY, CDR2 SVGAGI, per germline. The CDR3 runs to 14 residues. The V end was cut by 6 bases, the J end by 6 bases, with 17 bases between. The CDR3 protein is CASRGGRQRDGYTF. The CDR3 coding sequence is TGTGCCAGCAGGGGGGGACGGCAACGGGATGGCTACACCTTC.

The table lists this clonotype with many counts. The chain carries TRBV20-1 and TRBJ2-3; 8 bases are a match to TRBD2. The CDR3 runs to 16 residues. Germline CDR1 DFQATT, CDR2 SNEGSKA (reference sequence). J gave up 1 base and V 0 bases, and 6 bases lay outside the gene matches. In nucleotides, the CDR3 is TGCAGTGCTAGAGATCGCGGCGGGGGGCGCACAGATACGCAGTATTTT. Encoded protein: CSARDRGGGRTDTQYF.

This clonotype was detected a few times. A much bigger clone sits one base away, suggesting this may be a read error. The chain recombines TRBV3-1 with TRBJ2-5, with D unclear. V lost 1 base to trimming and J lost 11 bases, with 23 bases between them. Per germline, CDR1 LGHDT and CDR2 YNNKEL (reference sequence). The CDR3 totals 16 residues. CDR3 sequence: CASSQGHQISYNEQYF. The CDR3 DNA follows: TGTGCCAGCAGCCAAGGTCATCAAATTTCCTACAATGAGCAGTACTTC.

This clonotype has only a few counts. The chain recombines TRBV5-6 with TRBJ2-2; 12 nucleotides line up with TRBD1. Looked up from germline, CDR1 is SGHDT and CDR2 is YYEEEE. V lost 4 bases and J lost 5; bases outside the gene matches: 6. This CDR3 region has 16 residues. The CDR3 DNA sequence: TGTGCCAGCAGCAGACGGGACAGGGGGCGAACCGGGGAGCTGTTTTTT. It codes for CASSRRDRGRTGELFF.

This clonotype was detected many times. This chain links TRBV10-3 with TRBJ1-1; D call uncertain. This CDR3 spans 13 amino acids. The germline CDR1 and CDR2 sequences are ENHRY and SYGVKD. Trimming removed 0 bases from V and 1 base from J, with 3 bases in between. The CDR3 DNA sequence: TGTGCCATCAGTGAGTCCGGGAACACTGAAGCTTTCTTT. This translates into CAISESGNTEAFF.

The rearrangement links TRBV20-1 to TRBJ1-2, with D unclear. V was shortened by 6 bases and J by 2 bases, with 7 bases between the two germline ends. Germline lookup yields CDR1 DFQATT and CDR2 SNEGSKA (reference sequence). This CDR3 is built from 11 residues. The CDR3 region has the DNA TGCAGTGCGGGCAGGAACTATGGCTACACCTTC. This codes for CSAGRNYGYTF.

The sample holds one count of this clonotype. The CDR3 carries no conserved terminal phenylalanine or tryptophan, so it likely arises from a read error. It is unclear where the CDR3 begins or ends on the DNA, so no DNA is shown, and the CDR3 is as TCRdb lists it. This chain links TRBV12-3 or TRBV12-4 with TRBJ2-1; TRBD1 was called by the table and not checked on the DNA. Termini included, the CDR3 measures 17 amino acids. The CDR3 region is CASRSTGTGLGGYTFGS.

This clonotype has ten or more counts. This sequence joins TRBV20-1 and TRBJ1-5; a possible D gene is TRBD1 (5 bases). CDR1 is DFQATT, CDR2 SNEGSKA, per germline (reference sequence). Trimming cost V 3 bases and J 7 bases, with 13 bases left between them. The length of the CDR3 is 13 residues. CDR3 protein: CSASQGTNQPQHF. The CDR3 nucleotides read TGCAGTGCTAGCCAGGGAACGAACCAGCCCCAGCATTTT.

The chain carries TRBV7-2 and TRBJ2-5; D call uncertain. V was clipped by 4 bases and J by 7 bases, with 13 bases between them. This CDR3 spans 13 amino acids. Looked up from germline, CDR1 is SGHTA and CDR2 is FQGNSA. Written as DNA, the CDR3 is TGTGCCAGCAGCTCCCTCCTCTGGTTGACCCAGTACTTC. It encodes CASSSLLWLTQYF.

The rearrangement links TRBV12-3 or TRBV12-4 to TRBJ2-1, with 8 bases lining up with TRBD2. V dropped 1 base and J dropped 8; count of bases not matched to a gene: 10. The CDR3 has 16 amino acids. The CDR3 sequence: CASSLGSSGEGDEQFF. The CDR3 nucleotides read TGTGCCAGCAGTTTAGGCAGTAGCGGGGAGGGTGATGAGCAGTTCTTC.

This rearrangement joins TRBV10-3 to TRBJ1-4; 10 positions agree with TRBD1. The CDR3 consists of 15 residues. The V gene's germline CDR1 is ENHRY and CDR2 SYGVKD. V was pared by 11 bases and J by 6 bases, with 12 bases of the junction left unmatched. The CDR3 DNA reads TGTGCCGTCAACGATCCCGGGACAGGGGATGAAAAACTGTTTTTT. Translation gives CAVNDPGTGDEKLFF.

The genes are TRBV5-1 and TRBJ2-3, with 9 bases that match TRBD2. V lost 0 bases to trimming and J lost 0 bases; unmatched junction nucleotides: 8. From germline, CDR1 is SGHRS and CDR2 YFSETQ. The CDR3 runs 18 residues. CDR3 sequence: CASSLVPPSGASTDTQYF. CDR3 coding DNA: TGCGCCAGCAGCTTGGTTCCCCCTAGCGGGGCTAGCACAGATACGCAGTATTTT.

Many counts were recorded for this clonotype. The genes are TRBV12-3 or TRBV12-4 and TRBJ1-6; maybe TRBD1 (5 bases). The CDR3 contains 15 residues. V shed 7 bases and J shed 9 bases, with 19 bases lying between them. CDR3 in DNA: TGTGCCAGCAACATGGGGGTCTCTGGCCCTTCACCCCTCCACTTT. Protein sequence: CASNMGVSGPSPLHF.

This clonotype was picked up a small number of times. The chain uses TRBV12-3 or TRBV12-4 and TRBJ2-2; 14 nucleotides agree with TRBD2. This CDR3 comprises 17 residues. Trimming took 4 bases from V and 7 from J; bases not matched to a gene: 8. CDR3 in DNA: TGTGCCAGCAGTTCCAGACTAGCGGGGGGGCACGGCGGGGAGCTGTTTTTT. The encoded protein is CASSSRLAGGHGGELFF.

A few counts support this clonotype. The chain links TRBV7-2 to TRBJ2-3; a weak D match, TRBD1 (6 bases). The V end lost 5 bases, the J end lost 5 bases, and 17 bases lay between the germline ends. The CDR3 covers 15 residues. Per the germline V gene, CDR1 is SGHTA and CDR2 is FQGNSA. The CDR3 bases are TGTGCCAGCAGCGTAGTATGGGGGCTGAAAGATACGCAGTATTTT. It specifies CASSVVWGLKDTQYF.

The V and J genes are TRBV6-2 or TRBV6-3 and TRBJ2-2; D might be TRBD1 or TRBD2, each matching 5 bases. The germline gives CDR1 MNHEY, CDR2 SVGEGT. The CDR3 is made up of 17 amino acids. Trimming removed 6 bases from V and 5 bases from J, with 22 bases in between. CDR3 nucleotides: TGTGCCAGCAGCATTTACTCCGGGACCTTTCAAACCGGGGAGCTGTTTTTT. Protein: CASSIYSGTFQTGELFF.

At least ten counts were recorded for this clonotype. The chain is built from TRBV12-3 or TRBV12-4 and TRBJ2-3; TRBD1 matches at 7 bases. The trim removed 6 bases at V and 0 bases at J, leaving 3 bases unmatched. CDR3 length: 14 residues. The CDR3 region is CASSRDRSTDTQYF. The CDR3 region has the DNA TGTGCCAGCAGCAGGGACAGAAGCACAGATACGCAGTATTTT.

In its sample, this clonotype was seen once. The rearrangement uses TRBV28 and TRBJ1-5, with D unresolved. Germline V gives CDR1 MDHEN, CDR2 SYDVKM. V was clipped by 6 bases and J by 0 bases, with 9 bases between them. The CDR3 runs to 14 residues. CDR3 sequence reads: CASRAEYSNQPQHF. As DNA, the CDR3 is TGTGCCAGCAGGGCGGAGTATAGCAATCAGCCCCAGCATTTT.

This clonotype appeared many times. The rearrangement links TRBV5-5 to TRBJ2-5; D unresolved. V shed 6 bases and J shed 5 bases, with 11 bases lying between them. From germline, CDR1 is SGHKS and CDR2 YYEKEE (reference sequence). The CDR3 runs 12 residues. This CDR3 is CASNWVGETQYF. CDR3 sequence (DNA): TGTGCCAGCAATTGGGTTGGGGAGACCCAGTACTTC.

This clonotype was detected ten times or more. The chain employs TRBV28 and TRBJ2-7; no definite D call. The ends were cut back, 2 bases at V and 3 bases at J, with 14 bases in the middle. The CDR3 covers 15 residues. CDR1 MDHEN and CDR2 SYDVKM come from the germline V gene. The CDR3 DNA follows: TGTGCCAGCAGTTTAGGACGGCTTTATGGCTACGAGCAGTACTTC. The encoded protein is CASSLGRLYGYEQYF.

Many counts were recorded for this clonotype. The gene calls are TRBV6-5 and TRBJ1-2; TRBD1 matches at 11 bases. Germline loops: CDR1 MNHEY, CDR2 SVGAGI. V shed 6 bases and J 5 bases; nucleotides not matched to a gene: 5. The CDR3 loop spans 14 amino acids. CDR3 sequence: CASRARDRGYGYTF. In nucleotides, the CDR3 is TGTGCCAGCAGAGCCCGGGACAGGGGGTATGGCTACACCTTC.

On this clonotype itself: A much larger clone lies one base from this, so it may be a read error. The rearrangement joins TRBV5-1 to TRBJ1-4; D unresolved. Germline lookup yields CDR1 SGHRS and CDR2 YFSETQ. This CDR3 region has 17 residues. V was trimmed by 4 bases and J by 9 bases, leaving 25 bases between them. The CDR3 bases are TGCGCCAGCAGCCCTGAGGGCCGACCCCGAATAAATAAAAAACTGTTTTTT. This translates into CASSPEGRPRINKKLFF. Full variable domain (remainder filled in from reference TRBV5-1 and TRBJ1-4): KAGVTQTPRYLIKTRGQQVTLSCSPISGHRSVSWYQQTPGQGLQFLFEYFSETQRNKGNFPGRFSGRQFSNSRSEMNVSTLELGDSALYLCASSPEGRPRINKKLFFGSGTQLSVL.

This clonotype was recorded once. V gene TRBV20-1 combines with J gene TRBJ1-5; 8 bases match TRBD1. Germline V gene lookup returns CDR1 DFQATT and CDR2 SNEGSKA (reference sequence). Germline trimming cut 4 bases from V and 7 bases from J; bases unmatched to any gene: 18. The length of the CDR3 is 17 residues. DNA of the CDR3: TGCAGTGCTACCCGGGTCGGGCTCAGGGGGCAAGGGCAGCCCCAGCATTTT. Its protein product is CSATRVGLRGQGQPQHF.

The chain has TRBV7-3 and TRBJ1-6; D call uncertain. V lost 2 bases and J 8 bases, leaving 10 bases between the germline ends. Germline CDR1 reads SGHTA; CDR2 reads FQGTGA. This CDR3 spans 14 amino acids. This chain's CDR3 is CASSLAAEYSPLHF. CDR3 bases: TGTGCCAGCAGCTTAGCGGCAGAATATTCACCCCTCCACTTT.